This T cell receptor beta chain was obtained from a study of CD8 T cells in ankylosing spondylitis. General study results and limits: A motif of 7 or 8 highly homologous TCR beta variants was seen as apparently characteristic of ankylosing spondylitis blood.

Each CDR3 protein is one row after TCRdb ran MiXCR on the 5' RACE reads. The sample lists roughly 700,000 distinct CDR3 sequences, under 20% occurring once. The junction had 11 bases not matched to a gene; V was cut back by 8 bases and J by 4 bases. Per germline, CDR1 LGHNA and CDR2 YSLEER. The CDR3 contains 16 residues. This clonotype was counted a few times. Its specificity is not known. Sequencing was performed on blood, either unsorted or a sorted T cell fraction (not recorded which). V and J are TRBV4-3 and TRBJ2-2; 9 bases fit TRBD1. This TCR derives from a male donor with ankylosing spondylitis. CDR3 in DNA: TGCGCCAGCGCGACCAGGACAGGGGTTCCCACCGGGGAGCTGTTTTTT. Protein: CASATRTGVPTGELFF.